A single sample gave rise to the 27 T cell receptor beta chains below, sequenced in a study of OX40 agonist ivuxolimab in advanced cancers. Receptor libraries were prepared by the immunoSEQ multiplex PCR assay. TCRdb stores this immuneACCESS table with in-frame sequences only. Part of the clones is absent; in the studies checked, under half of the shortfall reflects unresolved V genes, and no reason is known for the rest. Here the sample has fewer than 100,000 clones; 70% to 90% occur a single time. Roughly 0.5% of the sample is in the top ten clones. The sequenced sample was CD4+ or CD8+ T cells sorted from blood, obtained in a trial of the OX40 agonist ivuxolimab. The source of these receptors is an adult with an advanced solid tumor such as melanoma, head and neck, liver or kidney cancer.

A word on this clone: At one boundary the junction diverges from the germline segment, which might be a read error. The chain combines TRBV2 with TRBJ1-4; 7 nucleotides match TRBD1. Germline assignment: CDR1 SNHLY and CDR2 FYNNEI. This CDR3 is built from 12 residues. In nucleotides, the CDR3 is TGTGCCAGCGGTGACAGGGATGAAAAACTGTTTTTT. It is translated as CASGDRDEKLFF.

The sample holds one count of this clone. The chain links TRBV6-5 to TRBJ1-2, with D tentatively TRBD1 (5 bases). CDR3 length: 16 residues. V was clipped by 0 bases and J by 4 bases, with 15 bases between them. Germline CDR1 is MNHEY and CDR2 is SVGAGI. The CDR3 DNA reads TGTGCCAGCAGTTACTCTAGGCACTCCCAGGGCTATGGCTACACCTTC. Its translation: CASSYSRHSQGYGYTF.

CDR3 residues: CASSPPWAGGGTGELFF. In nucleotides, the CDR3 is TGTGCCAGCAGCCCTCCATGGGCGGGGGGTGGCACCGGGGAGCTGTTTTTT. The chain recombines TRBV11-3 with TRBJ2-2, with 8 nucleotides matching TRBD2. This CDR3 has 17 amino acids. The germline V gene has CDR1 SGHNT and CDR2 YENEEA. The J segment lost 4 bases and the V segment lost 5 bases, leaving 12 bases of the junction unmatched.

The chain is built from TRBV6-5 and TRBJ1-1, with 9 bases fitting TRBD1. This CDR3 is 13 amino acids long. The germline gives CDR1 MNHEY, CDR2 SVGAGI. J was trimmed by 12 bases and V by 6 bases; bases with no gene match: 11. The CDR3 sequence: CASSPTGGLGSFF. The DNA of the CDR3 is TGTGCCAGCAGCCCGACAGGGGGGCTCGGGTCTTTCTTT.

For the CDR3, the DNA is TGTGCCAGCAGCTATGGACAGGGATCCTACGAGCAGTACTTC. Its protein product is CASSYGQGSYEQYF. The rearrangement links TRBV7-2 to TRBJ2-7; 8 bases fit TRBD1. Trimming cost V 4 bases and J 1 base; bases outside gene matches: 3. Germline V lookup: CDR1 SGHTA, CDR2 FQGNSA. The CDR3 contains 14 residues. Drawing the rest from reference TRBV7-2 and TRBJ2-7, the complete variable domain is GAGVSQSPSNKVTEKGKDVELRCDPISGHTALYWYRQSLGQGLEFLIYFQGNSAPDKSGLPSDRFSAERTGGSVSTLTIQRTQQEDSAVYLCASSYGQGSYEQYFGPGTRLTVT.

CDR3 amino acids: CASSPKAQGEDTQYF. CDR3 coding DNA: TGTGCCAGCAGCCCCAAGGCACAGGGCGAGGATACGCAGTATTTT. This chain joins TRBV5-4 and TRBJ2-3, with TRBD1 as a possible D gene (6 bases). The CDR3 has 15 amino acids. The V gene lost 4 bases and the J gene lost 6 bases, with 18 bases spanning the gap. Germline values: CDR1 SGHNT, CDR2 YYREEE (reference sequence).

CDR3 nucleotides: TGTGCCAGCAGCCCCCAGCGAGGCGACGGGGAGACCCAGTACTTC. It specifies CASSPQRGDGETQYF. The J gene is TRBJ2-5, the V gene TRBV7-2; no reliable D call. Germline CDR1 reads SGHTA; CDR2 reads FQGNSA. This CDR3 comprises 15 residues. The ends were cut back, 5 bases at V and 5 bases at J, with 18 bases in the middle.

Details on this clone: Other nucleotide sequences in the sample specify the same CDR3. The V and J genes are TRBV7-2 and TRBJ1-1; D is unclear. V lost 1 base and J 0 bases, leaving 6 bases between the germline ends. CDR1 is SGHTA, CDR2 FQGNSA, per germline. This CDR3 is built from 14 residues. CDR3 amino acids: CASSLGGMNTEAFF. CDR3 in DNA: TGTGCCAGCAGCTTAGGAGGGATGAACACTGAAGCTTTCTTT. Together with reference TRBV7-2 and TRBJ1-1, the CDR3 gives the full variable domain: GAGVSQSPSNKVTEKGKDVELRCDPISGHTALYWYRQSLGQGLEFLIYFQGNSAPDKSGLPSDRFSAERTGGSVSTLTIQRTQQEDSAVYLCASSLGGMNTEAFFGQGTRLTVV.

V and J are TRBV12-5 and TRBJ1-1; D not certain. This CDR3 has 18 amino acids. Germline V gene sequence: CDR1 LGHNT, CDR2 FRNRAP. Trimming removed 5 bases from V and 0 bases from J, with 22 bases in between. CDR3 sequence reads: CASGKQTLGRVMNTEAFF. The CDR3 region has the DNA TGTGCTAGTGGTAAACAAACCTTAGGGAGGGTCATGAACACTGAAGCTTTCTTT. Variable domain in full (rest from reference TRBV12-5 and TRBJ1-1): DARVTQTPRHKVTEMGQEVTMRCQPILGHNTVFWYRQTMMQGLELLAYFRNRAPLDDSGMPKDRFSAEMPDATLATLKIQPSEPRDSAVYFCASGKQTLGRVMNTEAFFGQGTRLTVV.

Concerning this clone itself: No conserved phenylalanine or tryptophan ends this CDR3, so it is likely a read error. The CDR3 loop reads CAISESRQGPLHL. In DNA, the CDR3 is TGTGCCATCAGTGAGTCGCGACAGGGTCCCCTCCACCTT. The genes are TRBV10-3 and TRBJ1-6; 7 bases fit TRBD1. Germline V gene lookup returns CDR1 ENHRY and CDR2 SYGVKD. The CDR3 covers 13 residues. Losses at the gene ends were 0 bases for V and 13 bases for J; bases not matched to a gene: 3.

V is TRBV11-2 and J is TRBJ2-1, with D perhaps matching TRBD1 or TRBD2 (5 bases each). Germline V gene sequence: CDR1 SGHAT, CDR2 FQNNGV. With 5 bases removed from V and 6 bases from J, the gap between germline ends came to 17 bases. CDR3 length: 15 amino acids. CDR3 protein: CASSPGTITVNEQFF. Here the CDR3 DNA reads TGTGCCAGCAGCCCCGGGACCATAACGGTCAATGAGCAGTTCTTC.

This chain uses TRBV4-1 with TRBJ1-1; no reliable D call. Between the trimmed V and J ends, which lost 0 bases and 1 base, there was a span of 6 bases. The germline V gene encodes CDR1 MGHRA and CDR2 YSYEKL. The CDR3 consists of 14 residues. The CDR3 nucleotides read TGCGCCAGCAGCCAAGATCGGACGAACACTGAAGCTTTCTTT. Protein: CASSQDRTNTEAFF.

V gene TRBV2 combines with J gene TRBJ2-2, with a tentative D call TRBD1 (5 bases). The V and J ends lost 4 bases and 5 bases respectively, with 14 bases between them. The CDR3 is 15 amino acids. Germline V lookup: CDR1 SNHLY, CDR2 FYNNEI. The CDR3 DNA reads TGTGCCAGCAGTGCCCAAGGGGTAGGGACCGGGGAGCTGTTTTTT. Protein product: CASSAQGVGTGELFF.

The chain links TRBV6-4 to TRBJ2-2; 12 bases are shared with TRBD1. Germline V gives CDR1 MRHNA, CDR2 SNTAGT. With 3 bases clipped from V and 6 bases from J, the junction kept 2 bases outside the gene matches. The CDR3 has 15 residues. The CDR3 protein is CASSEGTGGSGELFF. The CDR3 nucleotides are TGTGCCAGCAGTGAGGGGACAGGGGGCTCCGGGGAGCTGTTTTTT.

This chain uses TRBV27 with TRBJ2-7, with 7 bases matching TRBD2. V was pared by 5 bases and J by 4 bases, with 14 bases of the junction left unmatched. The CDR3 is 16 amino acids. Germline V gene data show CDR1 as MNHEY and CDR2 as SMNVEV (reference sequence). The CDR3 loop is CASSPWTSGGVYEQYF. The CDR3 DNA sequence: TGTGCCAGCAGTCCGTGGACTAGTGGGGGGGTGTACGAGCAGTACTTC.

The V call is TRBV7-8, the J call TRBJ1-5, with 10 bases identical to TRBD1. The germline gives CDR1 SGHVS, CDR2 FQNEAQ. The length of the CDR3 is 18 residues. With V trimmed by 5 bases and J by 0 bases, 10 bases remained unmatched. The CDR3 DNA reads TGTGCCAGCAGCCCGCGGACAGGGGGGGTGAATAGCAATCAGCCCCAGCATTTT. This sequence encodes CASSPRTGGVNSNQPQHF.

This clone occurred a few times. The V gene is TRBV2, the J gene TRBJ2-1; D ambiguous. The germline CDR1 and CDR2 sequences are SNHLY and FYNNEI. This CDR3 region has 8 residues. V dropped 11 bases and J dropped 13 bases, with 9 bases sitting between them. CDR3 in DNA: TGTGCCTCCCTAGAACAGTTCTTC. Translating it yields CASLEQFF.

CDR3 sequence (DNA): TGTGCCACCAGCAGAGATGAGACCTACGAGCAGTACTTC. Its protein product is CATSRDETYEQYF. This chain uses TRBV15 with TRBJ2-5; D remains ambiguous. The last part of the DNA fits TRBJ2-7 better; the J call may be wrong. The length of the CDR3 is 13 residues. Germline CDR1 is LNHNV and CDR2 is YYDKDF (reference sequence).

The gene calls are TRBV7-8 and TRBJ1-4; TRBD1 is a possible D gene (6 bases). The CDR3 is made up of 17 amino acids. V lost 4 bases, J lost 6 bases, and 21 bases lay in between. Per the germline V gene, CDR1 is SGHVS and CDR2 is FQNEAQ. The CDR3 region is CASSSFRWGTKYEKLFF. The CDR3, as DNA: TGTGCCAGCAGCTCATTCAGGTGGGGGACAAAGTATGAAAAACTGTTTTTT.

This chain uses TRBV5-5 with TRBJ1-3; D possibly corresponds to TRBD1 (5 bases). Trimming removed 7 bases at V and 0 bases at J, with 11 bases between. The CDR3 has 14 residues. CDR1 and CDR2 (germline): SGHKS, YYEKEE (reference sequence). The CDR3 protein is CASSDTFSGNTIYF. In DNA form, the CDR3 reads TGTGCCAGCTCGGACACCTTCTCTGGAAACACCATATATTTT. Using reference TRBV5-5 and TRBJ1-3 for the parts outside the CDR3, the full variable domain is DAGVTQSPTHLIKTRGQQVTLRCSPISGHKSVSWYQQVLGQGPQFIFQYYEKEERGRGNFPDRFSARQFPNYSSELNVNALLLGDSALYLCASSDTFSGNTIYFGEGSWLTVV.

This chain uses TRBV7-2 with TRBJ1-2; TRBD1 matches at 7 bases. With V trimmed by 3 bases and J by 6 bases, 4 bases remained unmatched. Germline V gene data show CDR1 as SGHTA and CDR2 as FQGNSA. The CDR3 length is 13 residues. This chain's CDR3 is CASSLRQGNGYTF. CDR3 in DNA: TGTGCCAGCAGCTTGCGACAGGGTAATGGCTACACCTTC.

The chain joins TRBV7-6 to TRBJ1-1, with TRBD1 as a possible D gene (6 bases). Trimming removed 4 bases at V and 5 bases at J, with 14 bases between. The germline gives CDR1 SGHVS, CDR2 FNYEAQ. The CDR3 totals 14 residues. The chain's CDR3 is CASSSQGWDTEAFF. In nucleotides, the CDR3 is TGTGCCAGCAGCTCTCAGGGGTGGGATACTGAAGCTTTCTTT.

DNA for the CDR3: TGTGCCATCAGGCAGACAGGGGGCGAGGGTGAAGCTTTCTTT. Amino acids: CAIRQTGGEGEAFF. This rearrangement joins TRBV10-3 to TRBJ1-1; 10 nucleotides line up with TRBD1. Trimming cost V 6 bases and J 7 bases; bases outside gene matches: 8. Germline V gives CDR1 ENHRY, CDR2 SYGVKD. This CDR3 is built from 14 residues.

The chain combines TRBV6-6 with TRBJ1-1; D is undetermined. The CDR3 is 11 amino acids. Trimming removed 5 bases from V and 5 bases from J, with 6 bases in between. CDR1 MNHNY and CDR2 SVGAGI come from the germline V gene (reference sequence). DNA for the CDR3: TGTGCCAGCAGTCAAGGGACTGAAGCTTTCTTT. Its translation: CASSQGTEAFF.

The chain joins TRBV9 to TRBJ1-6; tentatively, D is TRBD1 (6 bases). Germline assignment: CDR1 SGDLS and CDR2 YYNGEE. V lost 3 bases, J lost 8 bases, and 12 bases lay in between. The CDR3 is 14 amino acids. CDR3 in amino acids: CASSDRVPDSPLHF. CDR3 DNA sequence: TGTGCCAGCAGCGACAGGGTACCGGATTCACCCCTCCACTTT.

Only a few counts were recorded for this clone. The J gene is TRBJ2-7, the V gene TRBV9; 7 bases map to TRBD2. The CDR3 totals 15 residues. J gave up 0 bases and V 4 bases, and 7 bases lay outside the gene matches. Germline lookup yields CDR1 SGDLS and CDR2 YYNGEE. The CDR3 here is CASSLAGTTSYEQYF. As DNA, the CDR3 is TGTGCCAGCAGCCTTGCCGGGACTACCTCCTACGAGCAGTACTTC.

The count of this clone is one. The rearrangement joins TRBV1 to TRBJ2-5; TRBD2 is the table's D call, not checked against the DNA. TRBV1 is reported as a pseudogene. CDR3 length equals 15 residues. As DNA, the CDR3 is TGCACCAGCCTAGCGAATGAGGGAGGGGCGGAGACCCAGTACTTC. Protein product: CTSLANEGGAETQYF.